This T cell receptor (beta chain) was recovered during a study of cytomegalovirus exposure and HLA in healthy donors (dated by TCRdb to about 2017). General notes on the study: According to an earlier analysis of around 600 of the donors, 150 million to 200 million T cells yielded 117 million unique TCR beta sequences and 276 Gb of sequence data. In addition to the first cohort of around 670 subjects, a separate validation cohort of 120 different subjects was used. The genetic ancestry cluster associated with self-reported Caucasian donors included over 65% of the approximately 400 genotyped donors. To study patterns of TCR occurrence, a later analysis re-analyzed previously published TCR beta repertoires from 600 to 750 donors and added high-resolution HLA genotyping. The aim of the study was to test whether cataloging public T cell receptors could identify signatures of past pathogen exposure. Typing coverage differed by locus: A, B, C, DRB1 and DQB1 were typed in roughly 620-630 donors, DQA1 in 500 to 550, DPA1 in 600 to 610, and DPB1 in roughly 450. Donor age, sex, ethnicity and CMV serostatus were collected together with the repertoire data. The study used immunosequencing to profile the T cell repertoires of around 600 subjects and linked those repertoires to cytomegalovirus serostatus. Among a few hundred genotyped donors of the cohort, an average of roughly 240,000 unique TCR beta nucleotide sequences were sequenced per donor, about a sixth of them non-productive. In a later genetic analysis, genome-wide SNP genotypes for about three fifths of the roughly 670 donors were used, and that subset was treated as a discovery cohort. In an earlier analysis of roughly 540 of the donors, high-throughput TCR beta sequencing was used to judge whether each TCR beta V gene segment behaved as functional or pseudogenic. The study combined high-throughput TCR immunosequencing, statistical association of individual TCRs with disease status, and machine learning to predict cytomegalovirus infection status. A handful of DR-DQ haplotypes were handled as single units for association and clustering because linkage in the cohort was strong. All discovery cohort repertoires had been generated on a single sequencing platform. Class I and class II HLA loci were covered by the typing at four-digit resolution. An early release that covered several hundred HLA-typed donors contained 250 to 350 gigabases of sequencing data and some 87 million unique TCR sequences. Rather than drawing on any new phenotypic data, the later analysis identified candidate immune exposures from TCR beta sequences and the way those sequences occurred across donors. General study outcomes and caveats: In a later analysis, TCR association rates were found to vary across HLA loci, with the most associated TCRs seen for DRB1 alleles and the fewest for HLA-C alleles. Several of the top co-occurrence clusters appeared to be linked to parvovirus B19, influenza, CMV and Epstein-Barr virus, according to a later analysis. A later analysis associated some 17,000 TCR beta sequences with specific HLA alleles at a false discovery rate of 0.05. The 87-base-pair reads could not distinguish some IMGT-functional V segments, including TRBV6-2 and TRBV6-3, so those segments were excluded. While some public TCRs were present in many individuals, most TCR sequences turned up only very rarely across donors. A cluster of highly shared sequence variants was judged likely to be a technical artifact of the sequencing pipeline. A later analysis found that HLA-associated TCR beta chains were more clonally expanded and had lower generation probabilities than equally common non-associated chains. A later genetic analysis associated a missense DCLRE1C variant with V-gene and J-gene trimming of TCR beta chains, and an independent cohort replicated the association. Because HLA typing was missing for some donors at each locus, association tests included only the typed subset. According to the authors, the approach could potentially be generalized to other disease states and immunological phenotypes. For the cohort, immune exposure information was limited to CMV serostatus. A total of fewer than 200 TCR beta chains were listed by the study as associated with cytomegalovirus. Compared with the roughly 720-donor mean, donors in an Asian-associated ancestry cluster had fewer N-insertions in productive TCRs, according to a later genetic analysis. Broadly in line with IMGT annotations, most TCR beta V segments showed up in productive rearrangements about 87% or about 30% of the time in an earlier analysis of about 500 of the donors. Roughly 15 rarely observed V segments, including chromosome 9 orphons, were excluded from the earlier analysis of approximately 500 of the donors because counts were too low. When HLA alleles, especially DR and DQ, strongly co-occurred, TCR associations were difficult to assign to individual alleles. In both the original and validation cohorts, the classifier was reported to diagnose cytomegalovirus status with high specificity and sensitivity. This cohort had only TCR beta chains sequenced, and the lack of alpha or paired-chain data limited which features could be detected. A further reported finding was that TCR beta sequences accurately predicted the HLA-A and HLA-B alleles for most subjects in the first cohort. A few of the identified cytomegalovirus-associated TCR beta chains were confirmed in vitro to be specific for cytomegalovirus antigens. Sequencing depth was assumed to be roughly uniform across donors in the presence/absence analyses, though that assumption may not hold. In a later analysis, most CMV-associated TCR beta chains were found to appear HLA-restricted, with HLA associations seemingly driven largely by CMV exposure. Linkage disequilibrium might explain the correlated functional status among segregating V segments, but an unknown experimental factor could not be excluded.

Counted from cysteine to phenylalanine, this CDR3 has 12 amino acids. Just the 36-base CDR3 DNA is kept, in frame starting at base 1. The junction shows trimming of 4 bases on V and 15 bases on J, plus 17 bases between the germline ends. The germline V gene yields SGHRS for CDR1 and YFSETQ for CDR2. The method was the immunoSEQ multiplex PCR assay. For the multiplex PCR, a mixture combining 60 forward primers for TCR Vbeta segments and 13 reverse primers for TCR Jbeta segments was used. A multiplex PCR assay on genomic DNA amplified the CDR3 region of rearranged TCR beta genes. On the Illumina HiSeq System, the amplified TCR beta libraries were sequenced as 87-base-pair reads. Under the source paper's analysis protocol: Across the 670 or so repertoires, a later analysis counted 80 million or so unique TCR beta chains, about 10 million of which were shared by at least two donors. A nearest-neighbor algorithm error-corrected the raw reads and collapsed the reads into unique sequences, merging closely related sequences to remove PCR and sequencing errors. V, D and J gene segments were assigned by aligning CDR3 sequences to IMGT reference sequences. For a sequence to be retained, a match of at least six nucleotides to both a V gene segment and a J gene segment was required. Rearrangements were classified as productive when the CDR3 lacked stop codons and remained in frame with V and J, and all other rearrangements were classified as non-productive. CDR3 was defined by IMGT convention, running from the second conserved V-encoded cysteine to the conserved J-encoded phenylalanine. In an earlier analysis of more than 550 of the donors, sequences lacking an unambiguous match to a single V gene segment were excluded. An earlier analysis of approximately 590 of the donors classified V segments as functional when productive rearrangements were above 56.7% and as segregating when the standard deviation between donors was above 5%. A statistical classification framework was developed to diagnose cytomegalovirus status using the catalog of TCR beta chain sequences. A later analysis assigned V and J genes by comparing TCR nucleotide sequences with IMGT/GENE-DB human TR gene sequences. Using the TCRdist pipeline, a later analysis assigned CDR3 sequences along with most-parsimonious VDJ recombination scenarios. A later analysis defined each TCR beta chain by its CDR3 amino acid sequence plus V-gene family, and excluded reads lacking a unique V-gene family. In a later analysis, approximately 590 highly shared, low-generation-probability nucleotide sequences were removed to address suspected cross-contamination and a sequencing artifact. A later analysis calculated a clonal expansion index for each public chain from normalized within-repertoire ranks of inferred template counts. A later analysis computed generation probabilities with a VDJ recombination model fitted to out-of-frame rearrangements, and checked the results against IGoR. In a later analysis, TCR-TCR, TCR-HLA and TCR-CMV co-occurrence was scored with hypergeometric tests, and a repertoire-size bias correction was applied to TCR pairs. In a later analysis, false discovery rates were estimated by permuting HLA or CMV assignments 20 times. In a later analysis, co-occurring TCRs were grouped using DBSCAN, with TCRdist sequence similarity added in when clustering inside HLA-allele-positive subsets. For co-occurrence clustering, repertoires with fewer than 30,000 or more than 120,000 public chains were excluded, along with four or five repertoires with anomalous nucleotide sharing. TCRdb provides this immuneACCESS table in a form limited to in-frame rearrangements. Some clones are lacking; in checked studies, under half of them reflect an unresolved V gene, and why the rest are absent is not known. That table gives V, J and clone size, and the DNA gave D and trimming. This sample's table carries under 200,000 clones. Of the sample, almost 6.5% falls within the top ten clones.

Remarks on this clone: The antigen it recognizes is unknown.

The cohort was made up of approximately 700 healthy bone marrow donors. At the time of sampling, all cohort members were nominally healthy, though unrecorded immune exposures were likely present. The donor was CMV seronegative and belonged to the group of 380 or so seronegative cohort members. Each donor provided a peripheral blood sample, and peripheral blood mononuclear cells were used for TCR beta sequencing. Genomic DNA was extracted from the blood cell samples with the Qiagen DNeasy Blood Extraction Kit. The sequenced sample was PBMCs. The source of this sequence is a man aged 25-45 years in good health and CMV-seronegative. The chain joins TRBV5-1 to TRBJ2-4; the D gene is perhaps TRBD2, from 5 matching bases. The DNA sequence reads TGCGCCAGCAGCCCGGAAGGGAGAGAGGGGTACTTC. It codes for CASSPEGREGYF.